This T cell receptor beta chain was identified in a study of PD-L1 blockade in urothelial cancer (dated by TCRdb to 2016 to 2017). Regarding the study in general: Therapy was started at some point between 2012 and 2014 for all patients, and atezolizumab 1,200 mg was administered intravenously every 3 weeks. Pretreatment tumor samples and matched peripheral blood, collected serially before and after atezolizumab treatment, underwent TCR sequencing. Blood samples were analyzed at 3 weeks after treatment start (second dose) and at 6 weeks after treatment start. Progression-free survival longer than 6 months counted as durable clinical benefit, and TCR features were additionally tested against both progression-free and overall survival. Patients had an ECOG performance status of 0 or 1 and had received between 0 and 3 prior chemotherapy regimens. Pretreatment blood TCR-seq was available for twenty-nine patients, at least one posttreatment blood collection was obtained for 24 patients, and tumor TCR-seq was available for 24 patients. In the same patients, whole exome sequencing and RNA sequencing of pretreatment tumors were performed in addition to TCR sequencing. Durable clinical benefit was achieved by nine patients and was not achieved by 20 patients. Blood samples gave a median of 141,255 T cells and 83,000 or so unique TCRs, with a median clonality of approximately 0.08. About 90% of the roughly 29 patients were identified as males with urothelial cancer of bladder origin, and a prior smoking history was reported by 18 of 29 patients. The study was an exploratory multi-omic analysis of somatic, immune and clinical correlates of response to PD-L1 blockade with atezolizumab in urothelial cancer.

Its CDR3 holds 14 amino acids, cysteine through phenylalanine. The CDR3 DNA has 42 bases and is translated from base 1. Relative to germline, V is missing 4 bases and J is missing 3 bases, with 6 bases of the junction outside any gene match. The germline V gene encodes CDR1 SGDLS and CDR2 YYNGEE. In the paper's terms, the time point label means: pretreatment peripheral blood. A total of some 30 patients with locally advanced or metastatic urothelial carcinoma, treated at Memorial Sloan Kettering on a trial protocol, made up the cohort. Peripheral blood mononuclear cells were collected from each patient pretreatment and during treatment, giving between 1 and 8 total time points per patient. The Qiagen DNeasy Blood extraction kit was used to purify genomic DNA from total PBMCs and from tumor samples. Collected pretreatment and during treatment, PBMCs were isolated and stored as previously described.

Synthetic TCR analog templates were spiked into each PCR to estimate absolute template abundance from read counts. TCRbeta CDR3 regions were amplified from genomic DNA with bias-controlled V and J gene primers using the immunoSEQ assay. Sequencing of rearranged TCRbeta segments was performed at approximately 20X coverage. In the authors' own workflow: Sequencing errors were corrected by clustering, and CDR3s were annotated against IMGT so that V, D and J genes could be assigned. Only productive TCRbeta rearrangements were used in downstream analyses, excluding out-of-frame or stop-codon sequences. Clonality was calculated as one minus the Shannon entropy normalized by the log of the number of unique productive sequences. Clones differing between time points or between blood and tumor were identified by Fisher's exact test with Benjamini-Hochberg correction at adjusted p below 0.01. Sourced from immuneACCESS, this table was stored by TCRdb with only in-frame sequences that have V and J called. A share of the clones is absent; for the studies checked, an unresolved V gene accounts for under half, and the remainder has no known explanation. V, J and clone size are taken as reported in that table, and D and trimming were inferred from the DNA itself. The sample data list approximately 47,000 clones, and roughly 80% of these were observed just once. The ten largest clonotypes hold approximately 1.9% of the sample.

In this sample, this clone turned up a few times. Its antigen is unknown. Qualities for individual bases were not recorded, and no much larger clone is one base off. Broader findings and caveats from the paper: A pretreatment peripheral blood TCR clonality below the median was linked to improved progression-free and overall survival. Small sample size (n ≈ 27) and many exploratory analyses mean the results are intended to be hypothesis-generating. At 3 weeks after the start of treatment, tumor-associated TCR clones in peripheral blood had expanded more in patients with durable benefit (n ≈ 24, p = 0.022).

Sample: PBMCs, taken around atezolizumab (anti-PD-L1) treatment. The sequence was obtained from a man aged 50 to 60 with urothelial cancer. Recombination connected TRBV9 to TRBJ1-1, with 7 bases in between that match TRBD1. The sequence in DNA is TGTGCCAGCAGCCCCCAAACAGGGGACACTGAAGCTTTCTTT. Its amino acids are CASSPQTGDTEAFF.